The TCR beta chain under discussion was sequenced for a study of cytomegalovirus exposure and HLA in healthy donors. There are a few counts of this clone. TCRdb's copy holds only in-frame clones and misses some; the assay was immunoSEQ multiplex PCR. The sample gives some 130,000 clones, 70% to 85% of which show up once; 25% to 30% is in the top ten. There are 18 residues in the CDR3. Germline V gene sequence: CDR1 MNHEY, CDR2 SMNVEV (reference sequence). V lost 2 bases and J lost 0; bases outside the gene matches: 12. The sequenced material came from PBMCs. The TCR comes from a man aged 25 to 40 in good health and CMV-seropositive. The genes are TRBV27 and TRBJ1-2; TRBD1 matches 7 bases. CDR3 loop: CASSLRGTDDRANYGYTF. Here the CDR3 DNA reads TGTGCCAGCAGTTTACGGGGGACAGACGATAGAGCTAACTATGGCTACACCTTC.